This T cell receptor (beta chain) was captured by sequencing in a study of CD8+ T cells in alopecia areata. The germline CDR1 and CDR2 sequences are SGHRS and YFSETQ. The CDR3 is 15 amino acids. V gave up 4 bases and J gave up 2 bases; unmatched junction bases: 5. Researchers gathered lesional scalp punch biopsies and peripheral blood from patients with alopecia areata. The count of this clone is one. The antigen is undetermined. Findings and caveats of the study: Scalp sample data also include resident alphabeta T cells from normal skin. Higher clonality and more expanded CD8+ clones appeared in lesional than normal scalp.

Extracted from the samples, RNA was reverse transcribed into cDNA to serve as the sequencing template. Only in-frame clones appear in the TCRdb table, and some are missing; sequencing was by immunoSEQ multiplex PCR. The table shows about 150,000 clones, with 58% occurring only once. This chain connects TRBV5-1 to TRBJ2-5, with 10 positions matching TRBD2. The clonotype was recovered from a human donor with alopecia areata. The specimen comprised CD4+ T cells sorted from blood, sampled at week 0. As DNA, the CDR3 is TGCGCCAGCAGCCATAGCGGGGGGATTCAAGAGACCCAGTACTTC. Encoded protein: CASSHSGGIQETQYF.